A selection of T cell receptor beta chains follows, all from one sample in a study of T cell responses to AZD1222 COVID-19 vaccine. Repertoires were generated with immunoSEQ multiplex PCR, while TCRdb's copy carries only in-frame clones and drops some. Among more than 30,000 clones, roughly 90% were seen once, and the ten largest hold around 13%. Source: peripheral blood, taken 28 days after the second AZD1222 dose. The receptor source for this set is an adult who received the AZD1222 COVID-19 vaccine. Each CDR3 is given with its conserved first and last residue. The D gene is left open where the match is weak. Part of the rows lack a size; the others show once, few, many or a class for expanded clones.

CDR3nt: TGTGCCATAACAGAGCTCCTTAACTATGGCTACACCTTC; CDR3aa: CAITELLNYGYTF; j_gene: TRBJ1-2; v_gene: TRBV10-3; d_gene: -; abundance: -
CDR3nt: TGTGCCAGCAGGCGGACTAGCGGGGGGGCAAATGAGCAGTTCTTC; CDR3aa: CASRRTSGGANEQFF; j_gene: TRBJ2-1; v_gene: TRBV7-6; d_gene: TRBD2; abundance: few
CDR3nt: TGTGCCAGCTCACCTGGAGGGAATTCACCCCTCCACTTT; CDR3aa: CASSPGGNSPLHF; j_gene: TRBJ1-6; v_gene: TRBV18; d_gene: -; abundance: once
CDR3nt: TGTGCCAGCAGCTTAGGGTCGGGATGGGGTTATAGCAATCAGCCCCAGCATTTT; CDR3aa: CASSLGSGWGYSNQPQHF; j_gene: TRBJ1-5; v_gene: TRBV7-2; d_gene: -; abundance: -
CDR3nt: TGTGCCAGCAGTTTAATGGGGTTTTCACCCCTCCACTTT; CDR3aa: CASSLMGFSPLHF; j_gene: TRBJ1-6; v_gene: TRBV12-3/TRBV12-4; d_gene: -; abundance: -
CDR3nt: TGTGCCACCAGTGATTTGTTCGTCCCCGGGGAGCTGTTTTTT; CDR3aa: CATSDLFVPGELFF; j_gene: TRBJ2-2; v_gene: TRBV24-1; d_gene: -; abundance: -
CDR3nt: TGTGCCAGCTCACTCCAGGAGATCTCGAACACCGGGGAGCTGTTTTTT; CDR3aa: CASSLQEISNTGELFF; j_gene: TRBJ2-2; v_gene: TRBV18; d_gene: -; abundance: -
CDR3nt: TGTGCCACCCGGAGTGGGAGTGAGTATACGCAGTATTTT; CDR3aa: CATRSGSEYTQYF; j_gene: TRBJ2-3; v_gene: TRBV28; d_gene: -; abundance: -
CDR3nt: TGCGCCAGCAGCCAAGAGGGATGGGAGCCCCAGCATTTT; CDR3aa: CASSQEGWEPQHF; j_gene: TRBJ1-5; v_gene: TRBV4-3; d_gene: -; abundance: -
CDR3nt: TGTGCCAGCAGCTCGGCAGTCCAAGAGACCCAGTACTTC; CDR3aa: CASSSAVQETQYF; j_gene: TRBJ2-5; v_gene: TRBV7-3; d_gene: -; abundance: -
CDR3nt: TGTGCCACCTCACAGGGGGGGGAGACCCAGTACTTC; CDR3aa: CATSQGGETQYF; j_gene: TRBJ2-5; v_gene: TRBV19; d_gene: -; abundance: -
CDR3nt: TGTGCCACCAGCGAAACAGGGGGCTATGGCTACACCTTC; CDR3aa: CATSETGGYGYTF; j_gene: TRBJ1-2; v_gene: TRBV15; d_gene: TRBD1; abundance: -
CDR3nt: TGTGCCAGCAGTTTCGACAGGGGCTACGAAGCTTTCTTT; CDR3aa: CASSFDRGYEAFF; j_gene: TRBJ1-1; v_gene: TRBV7-3; d_gene: TRBD1; abundance: -
CDR3nt: TGTGCCAGCAGCTTTCTTGTACCATCGAACACTGAAGCTTTCTTT; CDR3aa: CASSFLVPSNTEAFF; j_gene: TRBJ1-1; v_gene: TRBV7-9; d_gene: -; abundance: -
CDR3nt: TGTGCCAGCAGCGGACAGGTGGAGGCCCAGCATTTT; CDR3aa: CASSGQVEAQHF; j_gene: TRBJ1-5; v_gene: TRBV6-2/TRBV6-3; d_gene: TRBD1; abundance: -
CDR3nt: TGCGCCAGCAACAATCCTGCGGACAAAAACATTCAGTACTTC; CDR3aa: CASNNPADKNIQYF; j_gene: TRBJ2-4; v_gene: TRBV4-1; d_gene: -; abundance: -
CDR3nt: TGTGCCAGCAGTTTTCTGGGGGCAAAAGTGCAGCCCCAGCATTTT; CDR3aa: CASSFLGAKVQPQHF; j_gene: TRBJ1-5; v_gene: TRBV28; d_gene: -; abundance: -
CDR3nt: TGTGCCAGCAGTGAAATCGACTTTGGAAACACCATATATTTT; CDR3aa: CASSEIDFGNTIYF; j_gene: TRBJ1-3; v_gene: TRBV6-1; d_gene: -; abundance: -
CDR3nt: TGTGCCAGCAGCTCCCGGGACGGCGGCACAGATACGCAGTATTTT; CDR3aa: CASSSRDGGTDTQYF; j_gene: TRBJ2-3; v_gene: TRBV11-3; d_gene: -; abundance: -
CDR3nt: TGTGCCATCAGTGGGGGACTAGCGGGGGTCCCGAACACCGGGGAGCTGTTTTTT; CDR3aa: CAISGGLAGVPNTGELFF; j_gene: TRBJ2-2; v_gene: TRBV10-3; d_gene: TRBD2; abundance: few
CDR3nt: TGTGCCAGCAGTCCTGGGGACAGGGGAGACCGTCCCCAGCATTTT; CDR3aa: CASSPGDRGDRPQHF; j_gene: TRBJ1-5; v_gene: TRBV27; d_gene: TRBD1; abundance: -
CDR3nt: TGTGCCAGCAGCTTAGAAGTGGACGCACAGAAGCAGTTCTTC; CDR3aa: CASSLEVDAQKQFF; j_gene: TRBJ2-1; v_gene: TRBV7-6; d_gene: -; abundance: once
CDR3nt: TGTGCCAGCAGAGAACAGGTAGTGAACACTGAAGCTTTCTTT; CDR3aa: CASREQVVNTEAFF; j_gene: TRBJ1-1; v_gene: TRBV2; d_gene: -; abundance: -
CDR3nt: TGTGCCAGCAAGGGGACAAGGGGTGCAACTAATGAAAAACTGTTTTTT; CDR3aa: CASKGTRGATNEKLFF; j_gene: TRBJ1-4; v_gene: TRBV2; d_gene: -; abundance: -
CDR3nt: TGTGCCAGCAGTCTAGCGGGGGCCCCCCGGGGTACGCAGTATTTT; CDR3aa: CASSLAGAPRGTQYF; j_gene: TRBJ2-3; v_gene: TRBV6-5; d_gene: TRBD2; abundance: -
CDR3nt: TGCGCCAGCAGCTTACAAGGGGGAGAGAAAGCTTTCTTT; CDR3aa: CASSLQGGEKAFF; j_gene: TRBJ1-1; v_gene: TRBV5-1; d_gene: -; abundance: once
CDR3nt: TGTGCCAGTAGTCGAACAGGGGGTAACTATGGCTACACCTTC; CDR3aa: CASSRTGGNYGYTF; j_gene: TRBJ1-2; v_gene: TRBV19; d_gene: TRBD1; abundance: once
CDR3nt: TGTGCCAGCAGTGCGGGGACAGGGTGGGGCCTGGGGGAAAAACTGTTTTTT; CDR3aa: CASSAGTGWGLGEKLFF; j_gene: TRBJ1-4; v_gene: TRBV28; d_gene: TRBD1; abundance: -
CDR3nt: TGTGCCAGCACGGCAGTAGCCTACGAGCAGTACTTC; CDR3aa: CASTAVAYEQYF; j_gene: TRBJ2-7; v_gene: TRBV2; d_gene: -; abundance: once
CDR3nt: TGTGCCAGTAGTAGGGGCAGAAAAGATACGCAGTATTTT; CDR3aa: CASSRGRKDTQYF; j_gene: TRBJ2-3; v_gene: TRBV19; d_gene: -; abundance: -
CDR3nt: TGCGCCAGCAGCGTCCCTCAGGGGAACGAGCAGTACTTC; CDR3aa: CASSVPQGNEQYF; j_gene: TRBJ2-7; v_gene: TRBV5-1; d_gene: -; abundance: once
CDR3nt: TGCGCCAGCAGCCGGGGCGGACTAGCGGGGCAGGAGACCCAGTACTTC; CDR3aa: CASSRGGLAGQETQYF; j_gene: TRBJ2-5; v_gene: TRBV5-1; d_gene: TRBD2; abundance: once
CDR3nt: TGTGCCAGCAGCCCTAGGAATGAGGTTTCAGGAGCTTTCTTT; CDR3aa: CASSPRNEVSGAFF; j_gene: TRBJ1-1; v_gene: TRBV7-9; d_gene: -; abundance: -
CDR3nt: TGTGCCAGCAGCCCCCCGCTCCGGTACTCCTACAATGAGCAGTTCTTC; CDR3aa: CASSPPLRYSYNEQFF; j_gene: TRBJ2-1; v_gene: TRBV7-8; d_gene: -; abundance: -
CDR3nt: TGCGCCAGCAGCCAGGCACACGGGACAGGGGTCTATGGCTACACCTTC; CDR3aa: CASSQAHGTGVYGYTF; j_gene: TRBJ1-2; v_gene: TRBV4-1; d_gene: TRBD1; abundance: -
CDR3nt: TGCGCCAGCAGCCAACCCCGAAGTGGTACCGGGGAGCTGTTTTTT; CDR3aa: CASSQPRSGTGELFF; j_gene: TRBJ2-2; v_gene: TRBV4-3; d_gene: -; abundance: -
CDR3nt: TGTGCCAGCAGTTACTCGGACAGGCTGCAAGGAAACACCATATATTTT; CDR3aa: CASSYSDRLQGNTIYF; j_gene: TRBJ1-3; v_gene: TRBV6-5; d_gene: TRBD1; abundance: -
CDR3nt: TGCGCCAGCAGCCAAGAAAACGGCCTGGTGGGTGAGCAGTTCTTC; CDR3aa: CASSQENGLVGEQFF; j_gene: TRBJ2-1; v_gene: TRBV4-3; d_gene: -; abundance: -
CDR3nt: TGTGCCAGCAGCGGAGCCGGGGGGCTCAGGGAGACCCAGTACTTC; CDR3aa: CASSGAGGLRETQYF; j_gene: TRBJ2-5; v_gene: TRBV9; d_gene: -; abundance: -
CDR3nt: TGTGCCAGTAGTATAGCTGACACCGAAAGAACACCCCTCCACTTT; CDR3aa: CASSIADTERTPLHF; j_gene: TRBJ1-6; v_gene: TRBV19; d_gene: -; abundance: -
CDR3nt: TGTGCCAGCAGCTTTGACAGGGGTGGCTATGGCTACACCTTC; CDR3aa: CASSFDRGGYGYTF; j_gene: TRBJ1-2; v_gene: TRBV7-3; d_gene: TRBD1; abundance: -
CDR3nt: TGTGCCAGCAGCTTGGAGAACAGGGGTAACAATCAGCCCCAGCATTTT; CDR3aa: CASSLENRGNNQPQHF; j_gene: TRBJ1-5; v_gene: TRBV5-8; d_gene: TRBD1; abundance: -
CDR3nt: TGTGCCAGCTCACCACTTGGGGAGGGAGTGACTGAAGCTTTCTTT; CDR3aa: CASSPLGEGVTEAFF; j_gene: TRBJ1-1; v_gene: TRBV18; d_gene: -; abundance: -
CDR3nt: TGCGCCAGCAGCTTGGTGGTAGTCCCCGGACTTCTAAGCACAGATACGCAGTATTTT; CDR3aa: CASSLVVVPGLLSTDTQYF; j_gene: TRBJ2-3; v_gene: TRBV5-1; d_gene: -; abundance: -
CDR3nt: TGTGCCAGCGTTCCCTCGAGGCAGGCGTTCAATGAGCAGTTCTTC; CDR3aa: CASVPSRQAFNEQFF; j_gene: TRBJ2-1; v_gene: TRBV7-2; d_gene: -; abundance: -
CDR3nt: TGTGCCAGCAGCCCCGGGACAGGCCCAATTCCGGATACGCAGTATTTT; CDR3aa: CASSPGTGPIPDTQYF; j_gene: TRBJ2-3; v_gene: TRBV27; d_gene: TRBD1; abundance: -
CDR3nt: TGTGCCAGTAGTAGCGGACGGATTGAAGCTTTCTTT; CDR3aa: CASSSGRIEAFF; j_gene: TRBJ1-1; v_gene: TRBV19; d_gene: -; abundance: -
CDR3nt: TGTGCCAGCAGTTATCGCCCGAGCTCCTATAATTCACCCCTCCACTTT; CDR3aa: CASSYRPSSYNSPLHF; j_gene: TRBJ1-6; v_gene: TRBV6-2/TRBV6-3; d_gene: -; abundance: once
CDR3nt: TGCAGTGCTAGTGTTGGGCTAAGGGTTCGGCTGGGGAATTCACCCCTCCACTTT; CDR3aa: CSASVGLRVRLGNSPLHF; j_gene: TRBJ1-6; v_gene: TRBV20-1; d_gene: -; abundance: -
CDR3nt: TGTGCCAGCAGCTTAGTTAGGGGTGGCGGCTACACCTTC; CDR3aa: CASSLVRGGGYTF; j_gene: TRBJ1-2; v_gene: TRBV7-9; d_gene: -; abundance: -
CDR3nt: TGTGCCAGTGGTGGGACAGGGGGGAATCAGCCCCAGCATTTT; CDR3aa: CASGGTGGNQPQHF; j_gene: TRBJ1-5; v_gene: TRBV19; d_gene: TRBD1; abundance: few
CDR3nt: TGTGCCAGCAGTTTACCGATTAAAGTTGGGGACAGGGTATTTCAAGAGACCCAGTACTTC; CDR3aa: CASSLPIKVGDRVFQETQYF; j_gene: TRBJ2-5; v_gene: TRBV28; d_gene: TRBD1; abundance: -
CDR3nt: TGCGCCAGCAGCCAAGATCAGACCGTTAACTATGGCTACACCTTC; CDR3aa: CASSQDQTVNYGYTF; j_gene: TRBJ1-2; v_gene: TRBV4-1; d_gene: -; abundance: -
CDR3nt: TGTGCCAGCAGGACCGGACAGCACACCGGGGAGCTGTTTTTT; CDR3aa: CASRTGQHTGELFF; j_gene: TRBJ2-2; v_gene: TRBV3-1/TRBV3-2; d_gene: -; abundance: -
CDR3nt: TGTGCCAGCAGCCGCGACGGGGAATATGGCTACACCTTC; CDR3aa: CASSRDGEYGYTF; j_gene: TRBJ1-2; v_gene: TRBV7-8; d_gene: -; abundance: -
CDR3nt: TGTGCCAGCAGCTGGGACAGGGGGAATATGAACACTGAAGCTTTCTTT; CDR3aa: CASSWDRGNMNTEAFF; j_gene: TRBJ1-1; v_gene: TRBV5-6; d_gene: TRBD1; abundance: -
CDR3nt: TGTGCCAGCAGCCTTAAATCGACAGGCGGAGTCTATGGCTACACCTTC; CDR3aa: CASSLKSTGGVYGYTF; j_gene: TRBJ1-2; v_gene: TRBV5-4; d_gene: -; abundance: -
CDR3nt: TGTGCCAGCAGCTGGGGACAGGGGGCTAGTACCGGGGAGCTGTTTTTT; CDR3aa: CASSWGQGASTGELFF; j_gene: TRBJ2-2; v_gene: TRBV5-5; d_gene: TRBD1; abundance: -
CDR3nt: TGTGCCAGCAGCCACAGGGGTGATAACTATGGCTACACCTTC; CDR3aa: CASSHRGDNYGYTF; j_gene: TRBJ1-2; v_gene: TRBV14; d_gene: -; abundance: -